This T cell receptor (beta chain) appears in the sequencing data of a study of cytomegalovirus exposure and HLA in healthy donors. Study conclusions and caveats: When analyzed later, the rates of TCR association showed variation by HLA locus, with DRB1 the most and HLA-C the fewest. As a later analysis showed, several of the most significant clusters appeared to be linked to common viral pathogens. Indistinguishability led to the exclusion of some V segments, TRBV6-2 and TRBV6-3 included.

The CDR3 is 17 amino acids. V shed 4 bases, J shed 11 bases, and the junction held 20 bases outside the gene matches. The germline CDR1 and CDR2 sequences are MNHNS and SASEGT. A remark on this clone: Its matching antigen is unknown.

The PCR used 60 Vbeta and 13 Jbeta primers. Produced via immunoSEQ multiplex PCR; TCRdb's table is partial and in-frame only. Found here are about 110,000 clones, roughly 68% of them singletons; the top ten hold roughly 8.7%. Sequenced input: PBMCs. The TCR comes from a young man in good health and CMV-seropositive. V gene TRBV6-1 combines with J gene TRBJ1-1; 9 bases align to TRBD1. The CDR3 DNA sequence: TGTGCCAGCAGTGTTCCCCCCGGGACAGGGCACCCTCGTGGGGCTTTCTTT. This gives the protein CASSVPPGTGHPRGAFF.